This T cell receptor beta chain was profiled in a study of blood T cell repertoires in COVID-19. TCRdb keeps only in-frame clones here, not all; method: immunoSEQ multiplex PCR. Counted here are 160,000 or so clones, 75% to 85% occurring once; the ten biggest clones make up 1.5% to 1.7%. V lost 5 bases and J lost 0, with 11 bases in between. Germline CDR1 reads MNHEY; CDR2 reads SMNVEV (reference sequence). This CDR3 contains 14 residues. The genes are TRBV27 and TRBJ2-7, with a possible D match to TRBD1 (6 bases). This clonotype was sampled from a human donor in a cohort sampled during active COVID-19. Material for sequencing was peripheral blood. CDR3 DNA sequence: TGTGCCAGCAGTGGGACACGAAGCTCCTACGAGCAGTACTTC. This sequence encodes CASSGTRSSYEQYF.